The 25 T cell receptor beta chains given below trace back to one sample, sequenced in a study of T-cell reconstitution after alpha-beta-depleted transplantation in children (dated by TCRdb to about 2016). The protocol used for the library was PCR. TCRdb names Illumina HiSeq 2500 as the instrument used. To normalize quantification of the TCRbeta repertoire, the TCR libraries were built with molecular barcoding that relied on unique molecular identifiers. Through fastp at Q25 and MiXCR, TCRdb rebuilt clones from the public reads, retaining in-frame beta chains. Each CDR3 protein appears once, grouped with its most common genes and DNA. This sample lists hundreds of thousands of distinct CDR3 sequences; under 15% were detected once. Roughly 0.77% of the sample comes from the top ten. Per the publication, the treatment or condition label means: allogeneic hematopoietic cell transplantation with graft depleted of TCRalphabeta T cells and CD19 B cells.

The specimen comprised PBMCs, sampled before TCRalphabeta/CD19-depleted stem cell transplant. The receptor set was obtained from a girl aged 2-10 years with congenital amegakaryocytic thrombocytopenia, due to receive a stem cell transplant.

This clonotype was counted many times. V usage is TRBV20-1 and J usage is TRBJ2-3; D remains ambiguous. V was clipped by 0 bases and J by 6 bases, with 13 bases between them. Looked up from germline, CDR1 is DFQATT and CDR2 is SNEGSKA (reference sequence). This CDR3 contains 14 residues. This CDR3 reads CSARDVWGSDTQYF. As DNA, the CDR3 is TGCAGTGCTAGAGATGTGTGGGGATCGGATACGCAGTATTTT.

This clonotype has at least ten counts. The chain links TRBV6-2 or TRBV6-3 to TRBJ1-1; D unresolved. V was cut by 2 bases and J by 7 bases, with 14 bases left in between. CDR1 is MNHEY, CDR2 SVGEGT, per germline. The CDR3 runs to 14 residues. This CDR3 reads CASSYDDVRLEAFF. The CDR3 nucleotides read TGTGCCAGCAGTTACGACGATGTGAGGCTTGAAGCTTTCTTT.

This clonotype was recorded many times. The chain couples TRBV5-1 to TRBJ2-1; TRBD2 agrees at 10 bases. This CDR3 is built from 12 residues. V gave up 4 bases and J gave up 10 bases; unmatched junction bases: 2. CDR1 is SGHRS, CDR2 YFSETQ, per germline. The CDR3 coding sequence is TGCGCCAGCAGCCCGGGACTAGCGGAGCAGTTCTTC. This sequence encodes CASSPGLAEQFF.

This clonotype was recorded at least ten times. The chain employs TRBV5-1 and TRBJ2-3, with a weak D call TRBD2 (6 bases). Trimming removed 7 bases from V and 2 bases from J, with 14 bases in between. This CDR3 has 14 amino acids. From germline, CDR1 is SGHRS and CDR2 YFSETQ. The CDR3 region is CASSSGVLTDTQYF. CDR3 DNA: TGCGCCAGCTCTTCGGGGGTTCTCACAGATACGCAGTATTTT.

The table lists this clonotype with many counts. V is TRBV29-1 and J is TRBJ2-2; D possibly corresponds to TRBD2 (5 bases). The germline CDR1 and CDR2 sequences are SQVTM and ANQGSEA. Trimming pared 7 bases from V and 7 bases from J, leaving 13 bases between. The CDR3 covers 12 residues. CDR3 DNA sequence: TGCAGCGCTGGACTGTATAGCGGGGAGCTGTTTTTT. It translates to CSAGLYSGELFF.

This clonotype was found a few times. The chain uses TRBV5-1 and TRBJ2-2; either TRBD1 or TRBD2 may supply D (5 bases each). Deletions cut 4 bases from V and 5 bases from J, with 21 bases between. This CDR3 contains 17 residues. Germline V gene data show CDR1 as SGHRS and CDR2 as YFSETQ. CDR3 amino acids: CASSLGVRTSGTGELFF. The CDR3 nucleotides are TGCGCCAGCAGCCTGGGGGTCCGGACATCGGGGACCGGGGAGCTGTTTTTT.

This clonotype showed up just a few times. This chain links TRBV5-1 with TRBJ2-2; 10 bases are shared with TRBD1. Germline V CDR1 and CDR2: SGHRS, YFSETQ. The trim removed 4 bases at V and 0 bases at J, leaving 3 bases unmatched. This CDR3 has 16 residues. The CDR3 is CASSTTGGANTGELFF. DNA for the CDR3: TGCGCCAGCAGCACGACAGGGGGCGCGAACACCGGGGAGCTGTTTTTT.

The chain links TRBV18 to TRBJ2-5; TRBD1 is a possible D gene (6 bases). CDR3 size: 14 residues. V was cut by 3 bases and J by 2 bases, with 10 bases left in between. From germline, CDR1 is KGHSH and CDR2 LQKENI. The CDR3 sequence: CASSPYGQQETQYF. The CDR3 DNA follows: TGTGCCAGCTCACCGTACGGACAGCAAGAGACCCAGTACTTC.

This clonotype was observed a few times. J is TRBJ2-3 and V is TRBV4-1, with 9 nucleotides matching TRBD2. The V gene's germline CDR1 is MGHRA and CDR2 YSYEKL. Germline trimming cut 4 bases from V and 11 bases from J; bases unmatched to any gene: 10. CDR3 length equals 14 residues. The CDR3 nucleotides are TGCGCCAGCAGCCCGACCGGGACTAGCTTGATGCAGTATTTT. This codes for CASSPTGTSLMQYF.

This clonotype has just a few counts. The CDR3 sequence is CASSPSFLASYEQYF. CDR3 coding DNA: TGTGCCAGCTCACCAAGTTTCCTAGCATCCTACGAGCAGTACTTC. The V call is TRBV18, the J call TRBJ2-7; tentatively, D is TRBD2 (5 bases). The CDR3 is 15 residues long. V was pared by 2 bases and J by 1 base, with 12 bases between. CDR1 is KGHSH, CDR2 LQKENI, per germline.

The V and J genes are TRBV20-1 and TRBJ1-2; TRBD1 agrees at 8 bases. CDR3 size: 13 residues. V was pared by 4 bases and J by 8 bases, with 9 bases of the junction left unmatched. CDR1 is DFQATT and CDR2 is SNEGSKA in the germline V gene (reference sequence). CDR3: CSAKNQGAFGYTF. CDR3 DNA: TGCAGTGCTAAAAACCAGGGGGCGTTCGGCTACACCTTC.

The chain is built from TRBV28 and TRBJ2-3; 7 bases fit TRBD1. The germline V gene encodes CDR1 MDHEN and CDR2 SYDVKM. Trimming took 5 bases from V and 4 from J; bases not matched to a gene: 6. This CDR3 is 14 amino acids long. CDR3 nucleotides: TGTGCCAGCAGTATATCGGGACAGCCAGATACGCAGTATTTT. Translation: CASSISGQPDTQYF.

The chain carries TRBV2 and TRBJ2-2; 9 bases line up with TRBD2. This CDR3 contains 15 residues. Per germline, CDR1 SNHLY and CDR2 FYNNEI. With 5 bases clipped from V and 3 bases from J, the junction kept 4 bases outside the gene matches. DNA of the CDR3: TGTGCCAGCAGTTATAGCGGGAGTCACACCGGGGAGCTGTTTTTT. Translation: CASSYSGSHTGELFF.

This clonotype was found a few times. The rearrangement joins TRBV4-1 to TRBJ1-5; 11 bases map to TRBD1. The CDR3 is 21 residues long. In germline, CDR1 is MGHRA, CDR2 YSYEKL. V was clipped by 2 bases and J by 0 bases; unmatched bases: 15. DNA for the CDR3: TGCGCCAGCAGCCAACCAGGCGCCGGACAGGGGGCTCTTGGTAGCAATCAGCCCCAGCATTTT. It specifies CASSQPGAGQGALGSNQPQHF.

This clonotype showed up many times. V usage is TRBV5-1 and J usage is TRBJ2-1; TRBD2 aligns across 9 bases. The germline gives CDR1 SGHRS, CDR2 YFSETQ. The V gene end was trimmed by 5 bases and the J gene end by 7 bases; junction bases not matched to a gene: 7. The CDR3 contains 14 residues. CDR3 protein: CASRTSGATNEQFF. The DNA for the CDR3 is TGCGCCAGCAGGACTAGCGGAGCCACAAATGAGCAGTTCTTC.

This clonotype was detected ten times or more. The rearrangement links TRBV2 to TRBJ2-3, with TRBD2 identical over 12 bases. There are 17 residues in the CDR3. The germline gives CDR1 SNHLY, CDR2 FYNNEI. J lost 6 bases, V lost 5 bases, and 12 bases had no gene match. CDR3 DNA: TGTGCCAGCAGTCCTGTGACTAGCGGGAGTTTAACTGATACGCAGTATTTT. Protein product: CASSPVTSGSLTDTQYF.

This clonotype was counted between two and nine times. The chain joins TRBV18 to TRBJ2-7, with D perhaps matching TRBD2 (6 bases). Trimming removed 3 bases at V and 6 bases at J, with 15 bases between. The CDR3 has 14 amino acids. The germline CDR1 and CDR2 sequences are KGHSH and LQKENI. CDR3 region: CASSPEGSDTEQYF. DNA for the CDR3: TGTGCCAGCTCACCGGAGGGTTCGGATACCGAGCAGTACTTC.

This clonotype was seen a few times. CDR3 sequence (DNA): TGTGCCAGCAGTTACCTGCAGATCGGGGGCTATCAAGAGACCCAGTACTTC. It yields the protein CASSYLQIGGYQETQYF. V and J are TRBV6-5 and TRBJ2-5; tentatively, D is TRBD1 or TRBD2 (6 bases each). V dropped 2 bases and J dropped 2 bases, with 18 bases sitting between them. This CDR3 is built from 17 residues. Germline CDR1 is MNHEY and CDR2 is SVGAGI.

This clonotype has at least ten counts. The chain links TRBV20-1 to TRBJ2-1; D possibly corresponds to TRBD1 (5 bases). The CDR3 is made up of 15 amino acids. Germline CDR1 is DFQATT and CDR2 is SNEGSKA (reference sequence). Trimming shortened V by 1 base and J by 7 bases, and 17 bases separated the two germline ends. The CDR3 spells CSARVFDQGENEQFF. The CDR3 bases are TGCAGTGCTAGAGTGTTTGATCAGGGCGAGAATGAGCAGTTCTTC.

The chain recombines TRBV20-1 with TRBJ2-7; 8 positions match TRBD2. Germline V lookup: CDR1 DFQATT, CDR2 SNEGSKA (reference sequence). The CDR3 runs 14 residues. With V trimmed by 3 bases and J by 3 bases, 7 bases remained unmatched. Here the CDR3 DNA reads TGCAGTGCTAGGGGGACTAGTTTCGGCTACGAGCAGTACTTC. The encoded protein is CSARGTSFGYEQYF.

This clonotype was detected ten times or more. The chain joins TRBV25-1 to TRBJ2-2; unclear D gene. Trimming shortened V by 4 bases and J by 7 bases, and 10 bases separated the two germline ends. Looked up from germline, CDR1 is MGHDK and CDR2 is SYGVNS. CDR3 length equals 13 residues. CDR3 in amino acids: CASSVEWIGELFF. The CDR3, as DNA: TGTGCCAGCAGTGTCGAGTGGATCGGGGAGCTGTTTTTT.

This chain joins TRBV11-2 and TRBJ1-2, with 7 bases lining up with TRBD1. V gave up 5 bases and J gave up 4 bases; unmatched junction bases: 13. Germline CDR1 reads SGHAT; CDR2 reads FQNNGV. CDR3 size: 16 residues. CDR3 coding DNA: TGTGCCAGCAGCGTACCGGGACAGACTATCTTCTATGGCTACACCTTC. It specifies CASSVPGQTIFYGYTF.

This rearrangement joins TRBV5-6 to TRBJ2-3; maybe TRBD2 (6 bases). Deletions cut 9 bases from V and 1 base from J, with 12 bases between. Germline assignment: CDR1 SGHDT and CDR2 YYEEEE. This CDR3 spans 13 amino acids. In DNA, the CDR3 is TGTGCCACCCGCGGGGTGGGCACAGATACGCAGTATTTT. It codes for CATRGVGTDTQYF. The full variable domain, rest sourced from reference TRBV5-6 and TRBJ2-3, is DAGVTQSPTHLIKTRGQQVTLRCSPKSGHDTVSWYQQALGQGPQFIFQYYEEEERQRGNFPDRFSGHQFPNYSSELNVNALLLGDSALYLCATRGVGTDTQYFGPGTRLTVL.

Only a few counts were recorded for this clonotype. The V and J genes are TRBV21-1 and TRBJ2-7; the table's D call, TRBD2, was not checked against the DNA. TRBV21-1 counts as a pseudogene. The CDR3 covers 18 residues. CDR3 sequence reads: CASSKALYRLAMSYEQYF. CDR3 in DNA: TGTGCCAGCAGCAAAGCGCTTTATCGGCTAGCGATGAGCTACGAGCAGTACTTC.

This chain connects TRBV30 to TRBJ2-7; TRBD2 agrees at 7 bases. The junction had 14 bases not matched to a gene; V was cut back by 2 bases and J by 7 bases. This CDR3 spans 15 amino acids. CDR1 is GTSNPN, CDR2 SVGIG, per germline (reference sequence). The CDR3 sequence is CAWSLVAGVSEEQYF. The CDR3 DNA reads as TGTGCCTGGAGTCTCGTTGCGGGAGTTTCCGAGGAGCAGTACTTC.